Each of the 29 T cell receptor beta chains below was sequenced from the same sample in a study of blood T cell repertoires in COVID-19. Assay: immunoSEQ multiplex PCR; the TCRdb copy retains only in-frame clones and omits some. Of fewer than 350,000 clones in the sample, around 84% were seen once. Sequenced input: PBMCs or T cells enriched from blood (not recorded which). The receptors originated from a woman aged 25 to 45 who had been exposed to COVID-19.

This chain links TRBV7-3 with TRBJ2-7; 8 bases are shared with TRBD1. The CDR3 extends over 13 amino acids. V trimming: 3 bases; J trimming: 7 bases; junction bases outside the gene matches: 5. Germline V lookup: CDR1 SGHTA, CDR2 FQGTGA. CDR3 protein: CASSLDRVGEQYF. DNA of the CDR3: TGTGCCAGCAGCTTGGACAGGGTGGGGGAGCAGTACTTC. The whole variable domain, filled in from reference TRBV7-3 and TRBJ2-7, reads GAGVSQTPSNKVTEKGKYVELRCDPISGHTALYWYRQSLGQGPEFLIYFQGTGAADDSGLPNDRFFAVRPEGSVSTLKIQRTERGDSAVYLCASSLDRVGEQYFGPGTRLTVT.

This clone was recorded a few times. The chain couples TRBV27 to TRBJ1-6, with a tentative D call TRBD1 (5 bases). The CDR3 loop spans 15 amino acids. V was clipped by 4 bases and J by 4 bases, with 11 bases between them. Germline V gene data show CDR1 as MNHEY and CDR2 as SMNVEV (reference sequence). The DNA for the CDR3 is TGTGCCAGCAGTTCGGGACTTACGTATAATTCACCCCTCCACTTT. It encodes CASSSGLTYNSPLHF.

The chain employs TRBV2 and TRBJ1-1, with D unresolved. Germline lookup yields CDR1 SNHLY and CDR2 FYNNEI. This CDR3 has 14 amino acids. Trimming took 4 bases from V and 6 from J, leaving 15 bases between them. The chain's CDR3 is CASSARTGKAEAFF. As DNA, the CDR3 is TGTGCCAGCAGTGCCCGGACGGGAAAGGCTGAAGCTTTCTTT.

V and J are TRBV6-5 and TRBJ2-3; weak D call: TRBD1 (5 bases). CDR3 length: 16 residues. V was shortened by 0 bases and J by 2 bases, with 12 bases between the two germline ends. In germline, CDR1 is MNHEY, CDR2 SVGAGI. DNA for the CDR3: TGTGCCAGCAGTTACTCCTGGGGCCATCCCACAGATACGCAGTATTTT. Translated, it gives CASSYSWGHPTDTQYF.

V usage is TRBV18 and J usage is TRBJ1-1; D ambiguous. V was pared by 5 bases and J by 6 bases, with 16 bases between. This CDR3 comprises 14 residues. Germline lookup yields CDR1 KGHSH and CDR2 LQKENI. In nucleotides, the CDR3 is TGTGCCAGCTCAATTTCCGAGACATTCTCTGAAGCTTTCTTT. It specifies CASSISETFSEAFF.

Only a few counts were recorded for this clone. The gene calls are TRBV29-1 and TRBJ2-7; 12 nucleotides match TRBD1. The CDR3 runs 14 residues. The germline CDR1 and CDR2 sequences are SQVTM and ANQGSEA. The trim removed 6 bases at V and 4 bases at J, leaving 7 bases unmatched. The CDR3 reads CSVGGTGGLYEQYF. The CDR3 coding sequence is TGCAGCGTAGGTGGGACAGGGGGCCTTTACGAGCAGTACTTC.

The chain couples TRBV5-4 to TRBJ2-7, with 11 bases fitting TRBD1. CDR1 and CDR2 from the germline V gene are SGHNT and YYREEE (reference sequence). The CDR3 loop spans 15 amino acids. V shed 2 bases, J shed 2 bases, and the junction held 3 bases outside the gene matches. This CDR3 reads CASSFGDRGTYEQYF. CDR3 nucleotide sequence: TGTGCCAGCAGCTTTGGGGACAGGGGGACCTACGAGCAGTACTTC.

V usage is TRBV7-2 and J usage is TRBJ1-4; D remains unclear. Germline CDR1 reads SGHTA; CDR2 reads FQGNSA. This CDR3 has 13 amino acids. V was pared by 2 bases and J by 12 bases, with 13 bases between. The CDR3 sequence is CASSLYEREQLFF. For the CDR3, the DNA is TGTGCCAGCAGCTTATACGAACGGGAACAACTGTTTTTT. The full variable domain, its missing parts supplied by reference TRBV7-2 and TRBJ1-4, is GAGVSQSPSNKVTEKGKDVELRCDPISGHTALYWYRQSLGQGLEFLIYFQGNSAPDKSGLPSDRFSAERTGGSVSTLTIQRTQQEDSAVYLCASSLYEREQLFFGSGTQLSVL.

V and J are TRBV18 and TRBJ1-1, with TRBD1 as a possible D gene (5 bases). From germline, CDR1 is KGHSH and CDR2 LQKENI. V was cut by 4 bases and J by 2 bases, with 14 bases left in between. The CDR3 extends over 15 amino acids. CDR3 residues: CASSQTTDFNTEAFF. For the CDR3, the DNA is TGTGCCAGCTCACAAACGACAGACTTTAACACTGAAGCTTTCTTT.

This chain connects TRBV9 to TRBJ2-3; 14 nucleotides match TRBD2. The germline CDR1 and CDR2 sequences are SGDLS and YYNGEE. The CDR3 is 16 amino acids. With V trimmed by 3 bases and J by 6 bases, 6 bases remained unmatched. The CDR3 region has the DNA TGTGCCAGCAGCGAGACTAGCGGGGGGGCCGGGGATACGCAGTATTTT. Its translation is CASSETSGGAGDTQYF.

The rearrangement uses TRBV7-3 and TRBJ1-4, with 10 bases identical to TRBD1. This CDR3 is 17 amino acids long. Germline V gene sequence: CDR1 SGHTA, CDR2 FQGTGA. Trimming took 5 bases from V and 3 from J; bases not matched to a gene: 9. The CDR3: CASSLPRDRGANEKLFF. CDR3 nucleotides: TGTGCCAGCAGCCTACCCCGGGACAGGGGAGCTAATGAAAAACTGTTTTTT.

The chain carries TRBV7-3 and TRBJ2-1; 15 bases line up with TRBD2. The CDR3 totals 17 residues. CDR1 and CDR2 from the germline V gene are SGHTA and FQGTGA. V shed 2 bases and J 9 bases; nucleotides not matched to a gene: 8. The CDR3 loop reads CASSLSDGLAGGPEQFF. The CDR3 coding sequence is TGTGCCAGCAGCTTATCGGACGGACTAGCGGGAGGGCCTGAGCAGTTCTTC.

This chain links TRBV28 with TRBJ1-6; 7 bases line up with TRBD1. CDR3 length equals 15 residues. CDR1 and CDR2 from the germline V gene are MDHEN and SYDVKM. With V trimmed by 6 bases and J by 10 bases, 12 bases remained unmatched. The CDR3 DNA reads as TGTGCCAGCAGAACCGACGAGGGGGCTAACTCACCCCTCCACTTT. Its protein product is CASRTDEGANSPLHF.

The gene calls are TRBV12-3 or TRBV12-4 and TRBJ1-2; 7 positions agree with TRBD1. The J segment lost 4 bases and the V segment lost 6 bases, leaving 5 bases of the junction unmatched. The CDR3 totals 13 residues. CDR3 nucleotide sequence: TGTGCCAGCAGCTCGACAGGGATCTATGGCTACACCTTC. Its translation is CASSSTGIYGYTF.

The chain links TRBV27 to TRBJ2-5; D may be TRBD1 (5 bases). The germline V and J ends were trimmed by 6 bases and 0 bases, with 11 bases remaining between them. Germline V gene data show CDR1 as MNHEY and CDR2 as SMNVEV (reference sequence). CDR3 length equals 14 residues. The CDR3 sequence: CASRPRAHQETQYF. CDR3 sequence (DNA): TGTGCCAGCAGACCCAGGGCCCACCAAGAGACCCAGTACTTC.

Turning to this clone: This specimen includes other DNA sequences encoding the same CDR3. The chain combines TRBV28 with TRBJ2-3; 8 bases align to TRBD1. V lost 2 bases to trimming and J lost 1 base; unmatched junction nucleotides: 2. This CDR3 contains 15 residues. Germline loops: CDR1 MDHEN, CDR2 SYDVKM. The CDR3 DNA reads TGTGCCAGCAGTTTACCGGGACAGGGCACAGATACGCAGTATTTT. It encodes CASSLPGQGTDTQYF.

This sequence joins TRBV5-1 and TRBJ1-1, with D unresolved. Germline values: CDR1 SGHRS, CDR2 YFSETQ. V was pared by 1 base and J by 4 bases, with 8 bases between. This CDR3 has 13 amino acids. The CDR3 is CASSLNGITEAFF. In nucleotides, the CDR3 is TGCGCCAGCAGCTTGAACGGGATCACTGAAGCTTTCTTT.

This rearrangement joins TRBV15 to TRBJ1-1; the D is unclear. CDR1 and CDR2 (germline): LNHNV, YYDKDF (reference sequence). Trimming left V 2 bases short and J 4 bases short, with 14 bases between. The CDR3 is 15 residues long. The chain's CDR3 is CATSRPHGSGTEAFF. CDR3 nucleotides: TGTGCCACCAGCAGACCACACGGGTCCGGCACTGAAGCTTTCTTT.

V usage is TRBV3-1 (or the pseudogene TRBV3-2) and J usage is TRBJ2-4, with TRBD1 as a possible D gene (7 bases). The V and J ends lost 3 bases and 5 bases respectively, with 14 bases between them. The germline V gene has CDR1 LGHDT and CDR2 YNNKEL (reference sequence). This CDR3 has 15 amino acids. CDR3 DNA: TGTGCCAGCAGCCAGGGGGGACAGACCCAAAACATTCAGTACTTC. Translation: CASSQGGQTQNIQYF.

The J gene is TRBJ1-2, the V gene TRBV3-1 (or the pseudogene TRBV3-2); D is perhaps TRBD1 (6 bases). Per germline, CDR1 LGHDT and CDR2 YNNKEL (reference sequence). The V end was cut by 1 base, the J end by 4 bases, with 16 bases between. The CDR3 covers 16 residues. CDR3 coding DNA: TGTGCCAGCAGCCAAGGCGACAGGCCCGGTGCCTATGGCTACACCTTC. It translates to CASSQGDRPGAYGYTF.

This clone has more than one count but fewer than ten. The CDR3 coding sequence is TGTGCCGGCACTGCTGGACAGGGGGCAATCGCTGGAAACACCATATATTTT. Amino acid sequence: CAGTAGQGAIAGNTIYF. The chain joins TRBV30 to TRBJ1-3; the match to TRBD1 covers 11 bases. This CDR3 is built from 17 residues. Germline assignment: CDR1 GTSNPN and CDR2 SVGIG (reference sequence). V gave up 8 bases and J gave up 2 bases; unmatched junction bases: 14. Drawing the rest from reference TRBV30 and TRBJ1-3, the complete variable domain is SQTIHQWPATLVQPVGSPLSLECTVEGTSNPNLYWYRQAAGRGLQLLFYSVGIGQISSEVPQNLSASRPQDRQFILSSKKLLLSDSGFYLCAGTAGQGAIAGNTIYFGEGSWLTVV.

The V gene is TRBV5-1, the J gene TRBJ1-1; D remains unclear. The CDR3 is 17 residues long. The germline V gene encodes CDR1 SGHRS and CDR2 YFSETQ. With 1 base removed from V and 1 base from J, the gap between germline ends came to 17 bases. The chain's CDR3 is CASSLSLLSVGNTEAFF. The CDR3 DNA reads as TGCGCCAGCAGCTTGTCCCTCCTAAGTGTCGGGAACACTGAAGCTTTCTTT.

In its sample, this clone was seen a few times. The rearrangement joins TRBV4-3 to TRBJ2-1; 8 bases fit TRBD2. The CDR3 covers 16 residues. The J segment lost 4 bases and the V segment lost 0 bases, leaving 5 bases of the junction unmatched. Germline CDR1 reads LGHNA; CDR2 reads YSLEER. The CDR3 is CASSQDPGGGYNEQFF. CDR3 coding DNA: TGCGCCAGCAGCCAAGATCCTGGCGGGGGGTACAATGAGCAGTTCTTC.

This sequence joins TRBV28 and TRBJ1-6; 8 nucleotides match TRBD1. The CDR3 contains 15 residues. Germline V gene sequence: CDR1 MDHEN, CDR2 SYDVKM. V shed 5 bases, J shed 9 bases, and the junction held 9 bases outside the gene matches. CDR3 coding DNA: TGTGCCAGCAGTCCCCAGGGGGCCGGGCTTTCACCCCTCCACTTT. Protein: CASSPQGAGLSPLHF. Filled out from reference TRBV28 and TRBJ1-6, the complete variable domain reads DVKVTQSSRYLVKRTGEKVFLECVQDMDHENMFWYRQDPGLGLRLIYFSYDVKMKEKGDIPEGYSVSREKKERFSLILESASTNQTSMYLCASSPQGAGLSPLHFGNGTRLTVT.

The V and J genes are TRBV30 and TRBJ2-5, with 14 nucleotides matching TRBD2. The J segment lost 5 bases and the V segment lost 2 bases, leaving 4 bases of the junction unmatched. The CDR3 covers 15 residues. Germline-derived CDR1 and CDR2 are GTSNPN and SVGIG (reference sequence). This CDR3 reads CAWSLRTSGGETQYF. CDR3 sequence (DNA): TGTGCCTGGAGTTTAAGGACTAGCGGGGGGGAGACCCAGTACTTC.

The rearrangement links TRBV6-5 to TRBJ2-7, with 9 bases aligning to TRBD1. The V and J ends lost 6 bases and 3 bases, in that order; junction bases with no gene match: 9. The CDR3 runs 15 residues. From germline, CDR1 is MNHEY and CDR2 SVGAGI. CDR3 bases: TGTGCCAGCAGGGTGGGACAGGGCGACTACTACGAGCAGTACTTC. As protein: CASRVGQGDYYEQYF.

The chain employs TRBV28 and TRBJ2-6; 7 nucleotides align to TRBD1. The junction had 4 bases not matched to a gene; V was cut back by 6 bases and J by 2 bases. The CDR3 contains 15 residues. Germline lookup yields CDR1 MDHEN and CDR2 SYDVKM. The CDR3 protein is CASRGTAAGANVLTF. CDR3 bases: TGTGCCAGCAGGGGGACAGCAGCTGGGGCCAACGTCCTGACTTTC.

This chain uses TRBV19 with TRBJ1-1; D gene uncertain. Germline V gene data show CDR1 as LNHDA and CDR2 as SQIVND (reference sequence). This CDR3 comprises 12 residues. V was cut by 7 bases and J by 5 bases, with 11 bases left in between. In DNA form, the CDR3 reads TGTGCCAGTACCCCGGAGGGAACTGAAGCTTTCTTT. Amino acid sequence: CASTPEGTEAFF.

The chain joins TRBV19 to TRBJ2-1; TRBD2 agrees at 12 bases. Per germline, CDR1 LNHDA and CDR2 SQIVND (reference sequence). Unmatched junction bases numbered 8, after V lost 5 bases and J lost 3 bases. The CDR3 is made up of 17 amino acids. The CDR3 protein is CASSAHLAGGIYNEQFF. CDR3 coding DNA: TGTGCCAGTAGTGCGCACCTAGCGGGAGGGATCTACAATGAGCAGTTCTTC.